One sample yielded the 21 T cell receptor beta chains listed below, sequenced in a study of Ad26.COV2.S vaccination and SARS-CoV-2 variants. Clones were read by immunoSEQ multiplex PCR, and TCRdb kept only the in-frame ones, dropping some. The sample includes around 450,000 clones, around 89% of them seen just once. Sample treatment: 15 to 20 received Ad26.COV2.S at low or high dose, single or two shots; several received placebo; per-sample allocation not given. Day 63 after the first vaccine or placebo injection was the time point for sampling. Sample: peripheral blood, taken in a trial of Ad26.COV2.S vaccine versus placebo. The source of these receptors is a person between 18 and 59 years old who received the Ad26.COV2.S COVID-19 vaccine or a placebo.

V gene TRBV6-1 combines with J gene TRBJ2-7; 12 nucleotides line up with TRBD2. Germline CDR1 is MNHNS and CDR2 is SASEGT. The CDR3 loop spans 16 amino acids. The V segment lost 5 bases and the J segment 2 bases; nucleotides outside the gene matches: 7. CDR3 in amino acids: CASSQGLAGPTYEQYF. In DNA, the CDR3 is TGTGCCAGCAGTCAAGGACTAGCGGGACCCACCTACGAGCAGTACTTC.

The rearrangement links TRBV28 to TRBJ1-1; no reliable D call. Deletions cut 7 bases from V and 0 bases from J, with 18 bases between. The CDR3 consists of 16 residues. Germline CDR1 reads MDHEN; CDR2 reads SYDVKM. The CDR3 is CASTSGVYLMNTEAFF. DNA for the CDR3: TGTGCCAGCACTTCTGGGGTATACCTCATGAACACTGAAGCTTTCTTT.

This chain links TRBV7-9 with TRBJ2-7; the D call may be TRBD1 or TRBD2 (5 bases each). Trimming cost V 1 base and J 4 bases, with 11 bases left between them. CDR1 SEHNR and CDR2 FQNEAQ come from the germline V gene (reference sequence). This CDR3 has 14 residues. CDR3 coding DNA: TGTGCCAGCAGCTTAGGAGGGGCAGAATACGAGCAGTACTTC. Residues: CASSLGGAEYEQYF.

The V and J genes are TRBV7-8 and TRBJ1-4, with D maybe TRBD1 (5 bases). The germline CDR1 and CDR2 sequences are SGHVS and FQNEAQ. V shed 5 bases and J shed 5 bases, with 15 bases lying between them. The CDR3 sequence is 15 residues long. CDR3 DNA: TGTGCCAGCAGCCTCCAGACAGTGCCCAATGAAAAACTGTTTTTT. Residues: CASSLQTVPNEKLFF.

The rearrangement links TRBV2 to TRBJ1-4; D unresolved. V dropped 0 bases and J dropped 5 bases, with 10 bases sitting between them. This CDR3 is built from 15 residues. Germline V CDR1 and CDR2: SNHLY, FYNNEI. For the CDR3, the DNA is TGTGCCAGCAGTGAAGCGCTTCGGAGAAATGAAAAACTGTTTTTT. Translating it yields CASSEALRRNEKLFF.

The chain links TRBV28 to TRBJ1-5, with D perhaps TRBD1 (5 bases). Germline V CDR1 and CDR2: MDHEN, SYDVKM. The CDR3 runs 14 residues. V was cut by 3 bases and J by 5 bases, with 11 bases left in between. This CDR3 reads CASSFRGSDQPQHF. CDR3 DNA: TGTGCCAGCAGTTTCCGGGGGAGTGATCAGCCCCAGCATTTT.

The rearrangement links TRBV6-5 to TRBJ2-7; D call uncertain. The CDR3 contains 15 residues. Trimming pared 4 bases from V and 6 bases from J, leaving 19 bases between. From germline, CDR1 is MNHEY and CDR2 SVGAGI. For the CDR3, the DNA is TGTGCCAGCAGTTGGGTCGGTGGGATGGCCGCCGAGCAGTACTTC. This codes for CASSWVGGMAAEQYF.

The V and J genes are TRBV6-2 or TRBV6-3 and TRBJ2-2; D is ambiguous. The germline V gene encodes CDR1 MNHEY and CDR2 SVGEGT. With 2 bases removed from V and 6 bases from J, the gap between germline ends came to 7 bases. CDR3 length equals 13 residues. The CDR3 protein is CASSYPSSGELFF. In DNA, the CDR3 is TGTGCCAGCAGTTACCCCAGCTCCGGGGAGCTGTTTTTT.

The CDR3 spells CASSYSSGGTSYEQYF. The CDR3, as DNA: TGTGCCAGCAGTTACAGTAGCGGGGGGACTTCCTACGAGCAGTACTTC. The rearrangement uses TRBV6-5 and TRBJ2-7; 10 nucleotides match TRBD2. V gave up 2 bases and J gave up 1 base; unmatched junction bases: 5. The CDR3 spans 16 residues. Germline assignment: CDR1 MNHEY and CDR2 SVGAGI.

The table lists this clone with a count of one. The genes are TRBV15 and TRBJ2-1; D gene uncertain. CDR1 is LNHNV and CDR2 is YYDKDF in the germline V gene (reference sequence). V lost 0 bases and J 5 bases, leaving 20 bases between the germline ends. This CDR3 is 18 amino acids long. CDR3 protein: CATSRDLANNAGHNEQFF. The CDR3 nucleotides are TGTGCCACCAGCAGAGATCTCGCCAACAACGCCGGGCACAATGAGCAGTTCTTC.

The rearrangement uses TRBV6-5 and TRBJ1-1, with no clear D. V shed 0 bases and J shed 0 bases, with 8 bases lying between them. The CDR3 runs to 15 residues. Per the germline V gene, CDR1 is MNHEY and CDR2 is SVGAGI. In DNA, the CDR3 is TGTGCCAGCAGTTACTCCCGCGTTGTGAACACTGAAGCTTTCTTT. Its protein product is CASSYSRVVNTEAFF.

This clone was detected only once. The CDR3 sequence is CASSDTGFNNQPQHF. The CDR3 bases are TGTGCCAGTAGTGACACAGGGTTTAACAATCAGCCCCAGCATTTT. The J gene is TRBJ1-5, the V gene TRBV19; D perhaps matches TRBD1 (6 bases). Germline CDR1 LNHDA, CDR2 SQIVND (reference sequence). V gave up 5 bases and J gave up 3 bases, with 14 bases separating them. This CDR3 is 15 amino acids long.

The V gene is TRBV7-2, the J gene TRBJ1-1; D may be TRBD1 (5 bases). The CDR3 totals 15 residues. Germline values: CDR1 SGHTA, CDR2 FQGNSA. The ends were cut back, 3 bases at V and 5 bases at J, with 16 bases in the middle. The CDR3 here is CASSFSSGGGTEAFF. The CDR3 bases are TGTGCCAGCAGCTTTTCCAGCGGGGGTGGTACTGAAGCTTTCTTT.

As DNA, the CDR3 is TGCGCCAGCAGCCCGCATACCTACGAGCAGTACTTC. The encoded protein is CASSPHTYEQYF. The chain employs TRBV5-1 and TRBJ2-7; no reliable D call. The germline V gene has CDR1 SGHRS and CDR2 YFSETQ. CDR3 length: 12 residues. The V end lost 4 bases, the J end lost 2 bases, and 7 bases lay between the germline ends.

For the CDR3, the DNA is TGTGCCAGCAGGCTTTCCTACAATGAGCAGTTCTTC. Amino acid sequence: CASRLSYNEQFF. This rearrangement joins TRBV12-3 or TRBV12-4 to TRBJ2-1, with unresolved D. V lost 6 bases and J lost 1, with 4 bases in between. The CDR3 is 12 amino acids.

The gene calls are TRBV18 and TRBJ2-1, with 7 positions matching TRBD1. Germline loops: CDR1 KGHSH, CDR2 LQKENI. The CDR3 sequence is 15 residues long. V was clipped by 5 bases and J by 4 bases; unmatched bases: 8. The CDR3 loop reads CASSSVPGQYNEQFF. The DNA of the CDR3 is TGTGCCAGCTCATCAGTACCGGGACAGTACAATGAGCAGTTCTTC.

This clone is a singleton in its sample. The chain combines TRBV2 with TRBJ1-1; unclear D gene. The V gene lost 4 bases and the J gene lost 5 bases, with 11 bases spanning the gap. The CDR3 consists of 13 residues. Germline V gene lookup returns CDR1 SNHLY and CDR2 FYNNEI. DNA of the CDR3: TGTGCCAGCAGTGTAACTTCTGAAACTGAAGCTTTCTTT. Its translation is CASSVTSETEAFF.

The V gene is TRBV14, the J gene TRBJ1-2, with TRBD1 matching over 7 bases. The CDR3 is made up of 16 amino acids. Per the germline V gene, CDR1 is SGHDN and CDR2 is FVKESK. V gave up 4 bases and J gave up 2 bases; unmatched junction bases: 10. Here the CDR3 DNA reads TGTGCCAGCAGCCCCACGGACAGGAACCAAAACTATGGCTACACCTTC. It encodes CASSPTDRNQNYGYTF.

This clone was found once. Other DNA sequences of this sample code for an identical CDR3. This chain connects TRBV18 to TRBJ2-6; D uncertain. Germline-derived CDR1 and CDR2 are KGHSH and LQKENI. The CDR3 is 14 residues long. V was clipped by 2 bases and J by 1 base, with 3 bases between them. CDR3 nucleotide sequence: TGTGCCAGCTCACCAACGTCTGGGGCCAACGTCCTGACTTTC. Translation gives CASSPTSGANVLTF.

The chain is built from TRBV19 and TRBJ2-5; D possibly corresponds to TRBD2 (6 bases). Trimming cost V 3 bases and J 6 bases, with 14 bases left between them. CDR3 length: 14 residues. Looked up from germline, CDR1 is LNHDA and CDR2 is SQIVND (reference sequence). As DNA, the CDR3 is TGTGCCAGTAGTATGACTAGAGGGCTAAAGACCCAGTACTTC. Translating it yields CASSMTRGLKTQYF.

The genes are TRBV5-1 and TRBJ2-3; tentatively, D is TRBD2 (7 bases). V dropped 0 bases and J dropped 2 bases, with 10 bases sitting between them. CDR1 is SGHRS and CDR2 is YFSETQ in the germline V gene. The CDR3 extends over 15 amino acids. In nucleotides, the CDR3 is TGCGCCAGCAGCTTGGGCGGGGGCGACACAGATACGCAGTATTTT. Protein: CASSLGGGDTDTQYF. Combining the CDR3 with reference TRBV5-1 and TRBJ2-3 gives the whole variable domain KAGVTQTPRYLIKTRGQQVTLSCSPISGHRSVSWYQQTPGQGLQFLFEYFSETQRNKGNFPGRFSGRQFSNSRSEMNVSTLELGDSALYLCASSLGGGDTDTQYFGPGTRLTVL.